What follows describes a single TCR beta chain. What it binds is not known. The investigators amplified TCR beta CDR3 regions from RNA transcripts. A set of HTBI primers served as the primers for a first-round RT-PCR of the TCR CDR3. TCRdb re-called the multiplex PCR reads through MiXCR, storing one row per CDR3 protein. The table records 500,000 to 600,000 distinct CDR3 sequences, approximately 16% of them present only once. This record belongs to a study of T cells in Graves' hyperthyroidism and ophthalmopathy. General study results and limits: Among clonotypes expanded in thyroid above 0.001, most were also found in blood.

The source material was blood. This receptor was taken from a woman under 30 with Graves' hyperthyroidism.

The CDR3 sequence is CASSIGAGGFSGTEAFF. The CDR3 DNA follows: TGTGCCAGTAGTATAGGGGCAGGGGGCTTCTCGGGGACTGAAGCTTTCTTT. V usage is TRBV19 and J usage is TRBJ1-1, with 8 bases lining up with TRBD1. The CDR3 consists of 17 residues. The germline CDR1 and CDR2 sequences are LNHDA and SQIVND (reference sequence). Trimming removed 1 base from V and 5 bases from J; junction bases left unmatched: 12.